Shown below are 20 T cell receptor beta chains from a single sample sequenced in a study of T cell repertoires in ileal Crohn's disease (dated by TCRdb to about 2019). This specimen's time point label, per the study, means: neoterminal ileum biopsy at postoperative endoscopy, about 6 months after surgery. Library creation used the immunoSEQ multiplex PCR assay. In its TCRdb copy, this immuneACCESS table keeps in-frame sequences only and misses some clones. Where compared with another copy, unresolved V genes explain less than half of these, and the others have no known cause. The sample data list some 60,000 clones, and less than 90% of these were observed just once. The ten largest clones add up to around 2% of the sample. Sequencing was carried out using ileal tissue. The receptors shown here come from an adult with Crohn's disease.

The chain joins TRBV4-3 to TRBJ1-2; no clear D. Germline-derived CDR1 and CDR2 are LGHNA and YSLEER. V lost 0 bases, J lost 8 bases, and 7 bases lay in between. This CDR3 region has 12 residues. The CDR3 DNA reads TGCGCCAGCAGCCAAGATAAACAGGGCTACACCTTC. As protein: CASSQDKQGYTF.

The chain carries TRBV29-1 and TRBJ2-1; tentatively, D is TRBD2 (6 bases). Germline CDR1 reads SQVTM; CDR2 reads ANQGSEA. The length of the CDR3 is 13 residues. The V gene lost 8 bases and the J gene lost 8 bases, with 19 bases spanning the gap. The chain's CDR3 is CSTRRGSLDEQFF. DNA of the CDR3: TGCAGCACCCGCCGGGGGAGCCTCGATGAGCAGTTCTTC.

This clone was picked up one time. The CDR3: CSVEGAGGANVLTF. In DNA, the CDR3 is TGCAGCGTTGAGGGGGCCGGTGGGGCCAACGTCCTGACTTTC. This chain connects TRBV29-1 to TRBJ2-6; a possible D gene is TRBD1 (6 bases). V was trimmed by 3 bases and J by 3 bases, leaving 9 bases between them. The CDR3 sequence is 14 residues long. Germline V gene data show CDR1 as SQVTM and CDR2 as ANQGSEA.

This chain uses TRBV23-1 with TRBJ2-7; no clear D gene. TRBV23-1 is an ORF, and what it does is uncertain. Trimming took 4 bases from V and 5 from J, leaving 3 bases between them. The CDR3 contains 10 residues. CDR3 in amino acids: CASSRHEQYF. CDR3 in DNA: TGCGCCAGCAGTCGGCACGAGCAGTACTTC.

CDR3 sequence reads: CASSEYPGQGAPGGYTF. In nucleotides, the CDR3 is TGTGCCAGCAGTGAATACCCGGGACAGGGGGCGCCCGGTGGCTACACCTTC. The chain has TRBV6-1 and TRBJ1-2; 12 bases fit TRBD1. V lost 2 bases, J lost 7 bases, and 11 bases stayed unmatched. This CDR3 region has 17 residues. Germline assignment: CDR1 MNHNS and CDR2 SASEGT.

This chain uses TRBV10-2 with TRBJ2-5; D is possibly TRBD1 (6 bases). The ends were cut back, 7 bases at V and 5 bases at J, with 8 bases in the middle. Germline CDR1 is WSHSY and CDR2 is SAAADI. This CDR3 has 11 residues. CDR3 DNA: TGCGCCAGCAAAGACAGGGAGACCCAGTACTTC. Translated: CASKDRETQYF.

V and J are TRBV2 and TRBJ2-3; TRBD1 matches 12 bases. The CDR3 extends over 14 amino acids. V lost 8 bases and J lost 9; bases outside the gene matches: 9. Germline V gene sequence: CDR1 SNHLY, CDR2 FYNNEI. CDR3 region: CASGGDRGLRTQYF. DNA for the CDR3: TGTGCCAGCGGAGGGGACAGGGGGCTGAGGACGCAGTATTTT.

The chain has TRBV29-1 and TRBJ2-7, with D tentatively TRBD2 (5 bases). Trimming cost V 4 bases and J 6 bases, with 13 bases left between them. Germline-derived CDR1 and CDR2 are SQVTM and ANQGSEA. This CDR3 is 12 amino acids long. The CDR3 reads CSVGGGYAEQYF. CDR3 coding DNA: TGCAGCGTTGGAGGAGGTTACGCCGAGCAGTACTTC.

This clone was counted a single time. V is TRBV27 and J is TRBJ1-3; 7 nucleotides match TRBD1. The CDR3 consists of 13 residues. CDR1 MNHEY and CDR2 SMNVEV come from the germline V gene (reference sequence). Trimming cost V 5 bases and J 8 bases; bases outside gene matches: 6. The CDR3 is CASSPRQGHTIYF. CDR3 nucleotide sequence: TGTGCCAGCAGTCCCCGACAGGGACACACCATATATTTT.

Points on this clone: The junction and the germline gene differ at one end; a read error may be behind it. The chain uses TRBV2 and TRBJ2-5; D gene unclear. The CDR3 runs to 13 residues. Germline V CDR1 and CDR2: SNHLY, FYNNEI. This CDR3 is CASTVQRREAQYF. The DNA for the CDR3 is TGTGCCAGCACGGTGCAGAGAAGAGAGGCCCAGTACTTC. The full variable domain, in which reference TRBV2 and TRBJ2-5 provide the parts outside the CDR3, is EPEVTQTPSHQVTQMGQEVILRCVPISNHLYFYWYRQILGQKVEFLVSFYNNEISEKSEIFDDQFSVERPDGSNFTLKIRSTKLEDSAMYFCASTVQRREAQYFGPGTRLLVL.

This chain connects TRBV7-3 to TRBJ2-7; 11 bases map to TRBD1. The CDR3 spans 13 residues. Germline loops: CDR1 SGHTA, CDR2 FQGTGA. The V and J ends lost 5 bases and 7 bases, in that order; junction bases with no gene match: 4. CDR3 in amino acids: CASSPGQGGEQYF. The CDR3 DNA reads TGTGCCAGCAGCCCGGGACAGGGGGGAGAGCAGTACTTC.

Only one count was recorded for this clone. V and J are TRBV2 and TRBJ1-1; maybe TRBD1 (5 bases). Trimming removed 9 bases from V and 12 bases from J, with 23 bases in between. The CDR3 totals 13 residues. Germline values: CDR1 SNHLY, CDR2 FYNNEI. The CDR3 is CASYPYKGQKTFF. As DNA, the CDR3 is TGTGCCAGTTACCCGTACAAAGGACAAAAAACTTTCTTT.

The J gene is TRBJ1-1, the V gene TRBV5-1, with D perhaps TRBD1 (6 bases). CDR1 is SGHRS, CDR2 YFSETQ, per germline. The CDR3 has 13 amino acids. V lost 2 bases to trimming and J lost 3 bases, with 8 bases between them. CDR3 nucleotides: TGCGCCAGCAGCTTTGCAGGGGACACTGAAGCTTTCTTT. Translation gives CASSFAGDTEAFF.

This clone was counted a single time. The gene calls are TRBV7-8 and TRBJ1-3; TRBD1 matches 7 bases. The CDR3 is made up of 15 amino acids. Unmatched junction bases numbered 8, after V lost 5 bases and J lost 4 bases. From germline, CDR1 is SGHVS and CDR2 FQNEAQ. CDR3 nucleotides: TGTGCCAGCAGCGCGAGGGACAGCGGGGGAAACACCATATATTTT. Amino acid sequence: CASSARDSGGNTIYF.

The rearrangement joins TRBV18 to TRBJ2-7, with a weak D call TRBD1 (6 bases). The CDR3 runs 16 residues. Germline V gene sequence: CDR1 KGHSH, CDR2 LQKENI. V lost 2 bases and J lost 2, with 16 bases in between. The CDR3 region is CASSPKTGTSPYEQYF. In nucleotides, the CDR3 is TGTGCCAGCTCACCAAAGACCGGGACATCCCCCTACGAGCAGTACTTC.

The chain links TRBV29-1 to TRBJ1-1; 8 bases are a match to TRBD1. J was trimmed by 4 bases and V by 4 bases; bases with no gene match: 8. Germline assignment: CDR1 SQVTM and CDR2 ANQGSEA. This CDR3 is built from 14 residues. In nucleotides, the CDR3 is TGCAGCGTTGGACGGACAGGGAAAGGCACTGAAGCTTTCTTT. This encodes CSVGRTGKGTEAFF.

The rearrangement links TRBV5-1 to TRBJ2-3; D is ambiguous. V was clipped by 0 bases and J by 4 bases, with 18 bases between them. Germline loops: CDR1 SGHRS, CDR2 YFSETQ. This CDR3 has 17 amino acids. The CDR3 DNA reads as TGCGCCAGCAGCTTGGCCATTGCGGCCATGGCTTCAGATACGCAGTATTTT. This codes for CASSLAIAAMASDTQYF.

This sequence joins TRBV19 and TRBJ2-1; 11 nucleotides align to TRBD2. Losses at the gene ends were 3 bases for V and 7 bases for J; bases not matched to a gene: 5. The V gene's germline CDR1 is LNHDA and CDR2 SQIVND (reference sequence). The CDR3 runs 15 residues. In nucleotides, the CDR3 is TGTGCCAGTAGTATTACTAGCGGGAGAATAAATGAGCAGTTCTTC. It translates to CASSITSGRINEQFF.

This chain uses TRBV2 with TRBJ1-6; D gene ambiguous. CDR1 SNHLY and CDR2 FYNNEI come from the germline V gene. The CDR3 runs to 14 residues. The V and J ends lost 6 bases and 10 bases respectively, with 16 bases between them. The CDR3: CASRQDLRASPLHF. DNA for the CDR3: TGTGCCAGCAGGCAGGATCTGCGGGCATCACCCCTCCACTTT. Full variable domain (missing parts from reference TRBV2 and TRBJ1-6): EPEVTQTPSHQVTQMGQEVILRCVPISNHLYFYWYRQILGQKVEFLVSFYNNEISEKSEIFDDQFSVERPDGSNFTLKIRSTKLEDSAMYFCASRQDLRASPLHFGNGTRLTVT.

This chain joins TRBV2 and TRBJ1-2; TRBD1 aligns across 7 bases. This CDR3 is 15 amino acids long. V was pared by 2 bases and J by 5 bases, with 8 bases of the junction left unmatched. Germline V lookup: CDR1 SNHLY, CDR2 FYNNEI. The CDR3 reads CASSEIPGTDYGYTF. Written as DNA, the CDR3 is TGTGCCAGCAGTGAAATCCCCGGGACAGATTATGGCTACACCTTC.